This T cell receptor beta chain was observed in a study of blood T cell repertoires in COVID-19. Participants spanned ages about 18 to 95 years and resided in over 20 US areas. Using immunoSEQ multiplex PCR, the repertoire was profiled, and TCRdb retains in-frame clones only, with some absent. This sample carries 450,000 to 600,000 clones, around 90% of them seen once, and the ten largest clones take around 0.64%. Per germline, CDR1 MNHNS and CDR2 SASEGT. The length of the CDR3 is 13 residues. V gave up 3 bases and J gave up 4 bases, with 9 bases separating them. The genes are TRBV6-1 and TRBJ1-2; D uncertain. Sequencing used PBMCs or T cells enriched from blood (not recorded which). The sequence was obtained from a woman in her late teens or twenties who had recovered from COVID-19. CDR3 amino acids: CASSEGRSYGYTF. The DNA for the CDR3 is TGTGCCAGCAGTGAGGGCAGATCCTATGGCTACACCTTC.